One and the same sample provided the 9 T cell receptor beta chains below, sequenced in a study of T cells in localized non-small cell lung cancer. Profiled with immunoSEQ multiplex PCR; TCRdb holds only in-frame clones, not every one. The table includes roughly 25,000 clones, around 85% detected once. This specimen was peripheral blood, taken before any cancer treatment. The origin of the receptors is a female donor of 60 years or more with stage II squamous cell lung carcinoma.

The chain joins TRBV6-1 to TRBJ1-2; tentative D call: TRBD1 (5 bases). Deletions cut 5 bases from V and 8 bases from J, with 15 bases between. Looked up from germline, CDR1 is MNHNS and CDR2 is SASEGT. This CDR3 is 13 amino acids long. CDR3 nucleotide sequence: TGTGCCAGCAGTCAAGACCAGGGAAGGGGCTACACCTTC. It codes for CASSQDQGRGYTF.

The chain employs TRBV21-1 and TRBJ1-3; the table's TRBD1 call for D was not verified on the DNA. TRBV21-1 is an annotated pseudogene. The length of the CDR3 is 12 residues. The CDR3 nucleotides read TGTGCCAGCAGAGGGGGCGGAAACACCATATATTTT. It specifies CASRGGGNTIYF.

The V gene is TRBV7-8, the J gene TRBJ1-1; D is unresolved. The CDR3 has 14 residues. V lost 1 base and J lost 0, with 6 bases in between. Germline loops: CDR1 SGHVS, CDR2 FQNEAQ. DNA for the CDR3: TGTGCCAGCAGCTTAGAAGGGATGAACACTGAAGCTTTCTTT. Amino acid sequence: CASSLEGMNTEAFF.

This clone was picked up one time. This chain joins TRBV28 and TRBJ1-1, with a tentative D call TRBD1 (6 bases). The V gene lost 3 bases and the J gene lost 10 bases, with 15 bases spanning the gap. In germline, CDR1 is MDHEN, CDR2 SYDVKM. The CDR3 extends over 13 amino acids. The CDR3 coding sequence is TGTGCCAGCAGTTTTTCCCAAGACAGGCGAGCTTTCTTT. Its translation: CASSFSQDRRAFF. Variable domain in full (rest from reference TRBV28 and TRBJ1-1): DVKVTQSSRYLVKRTGEKVFLECVQDMDHENMFWYRQDPGLGLRLIYFSYDVKMKEKGDIPEGYSVSREKKERFSLILESASTNQTSMYLCASSFSQDRRAFFGQGTRLTVV.

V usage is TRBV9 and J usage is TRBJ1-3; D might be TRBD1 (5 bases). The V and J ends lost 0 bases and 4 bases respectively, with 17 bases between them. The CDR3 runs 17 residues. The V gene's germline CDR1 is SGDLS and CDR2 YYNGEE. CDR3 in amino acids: CASSVVGVGGSGNTIYF. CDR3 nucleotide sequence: TGTGCCAGCAGCGTAGTGGGCGTTGGGGGTTCCGGAAACACCATATATTTT.

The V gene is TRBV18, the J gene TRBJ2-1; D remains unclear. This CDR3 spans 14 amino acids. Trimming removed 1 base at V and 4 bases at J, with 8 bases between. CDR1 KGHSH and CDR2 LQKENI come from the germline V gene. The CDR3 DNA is TGTGCCAGCTCACCACAACAGTCGTACAATGAGCAGTTCTTC. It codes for CASSPQQSYNEQFF.

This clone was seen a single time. The CDR3 here is CASSPPTGESAGYTF. CDR3 coding DNA: TGTGCCAGCTCACCACCGACGGGCGAATCGGCCGGCTACACCTTC. The genes are TRBV18 and TRBJ1-2; no clear D. The CDR3 is made up of 15 amino acids. In germline, CDR1 is KGHSH, CDR2 LQKENI. V was trimmed by 0 bases and J by 8 bases, leaving 16 bases between them.

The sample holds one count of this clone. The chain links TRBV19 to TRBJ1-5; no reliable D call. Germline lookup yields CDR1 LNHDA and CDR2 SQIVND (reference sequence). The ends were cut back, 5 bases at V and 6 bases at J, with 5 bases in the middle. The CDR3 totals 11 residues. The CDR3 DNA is TGTGCCAGTAGTCTTGGTCAGCCCCAGCATTTT. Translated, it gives CASSLGQPQHF.

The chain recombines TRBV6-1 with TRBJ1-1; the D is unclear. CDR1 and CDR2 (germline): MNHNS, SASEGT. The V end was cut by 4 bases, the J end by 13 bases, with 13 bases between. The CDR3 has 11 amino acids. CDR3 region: CASSAEPRLFF. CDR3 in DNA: TGTGCCAGCAGTGCTGAGCCCCGGCTTTTCTTT.